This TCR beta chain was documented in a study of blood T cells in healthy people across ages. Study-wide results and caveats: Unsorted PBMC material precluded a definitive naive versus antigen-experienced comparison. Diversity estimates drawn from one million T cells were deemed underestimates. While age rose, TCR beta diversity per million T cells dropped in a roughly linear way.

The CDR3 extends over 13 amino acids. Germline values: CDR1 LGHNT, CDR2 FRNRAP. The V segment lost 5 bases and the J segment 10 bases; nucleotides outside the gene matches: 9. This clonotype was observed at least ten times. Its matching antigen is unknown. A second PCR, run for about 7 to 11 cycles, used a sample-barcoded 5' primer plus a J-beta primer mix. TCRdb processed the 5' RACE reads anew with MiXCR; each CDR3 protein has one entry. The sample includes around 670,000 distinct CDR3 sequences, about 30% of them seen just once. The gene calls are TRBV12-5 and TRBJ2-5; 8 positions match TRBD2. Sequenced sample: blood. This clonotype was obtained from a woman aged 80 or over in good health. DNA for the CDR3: TGTGCTAGTGGTACTAGCGGTACGGGGGTCCAGTACTTC. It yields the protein CASGTSGTGVQYF.